The T cell receptor (beta chain) under discussion was sequenced for a study of OX40 agonist ivuxolimab in advanced cancers. In the study overall: Patients in dose escalation had liver, melanoma, kidney or head and neck cancers. Broader study findings: Clonal expansion from baseline to week 6 occurred in both CD4+ and CD8+ T cells.

Points on this clone: What it binds is not known. This CDR3 is also generated by other DNA sequences in the sample.

Libraries were prepared by immunoSEQ multiplex PCR; TCRdb keeps only in-frame clonotypes and omits some of them. The table has tens of thousands of clones, around 83% seen once. CDR3 length: 12 residues. Germline V gene sequence: CDR1 SGHTA, CDR2 FQGTGA. Deletions cut 5 bases from V and 2 bases from J, with 5 bases between. This clonotype was sampled from an adult with an advanced solid tumor such as melanoma, head and neck, liver or kidney cancer. Sequencing used CD4+ or CD8+ T cells sorted from blood, obtained in a trial of the OX40 agonist ivuxolimab. V usage is TRBV7-3 and J usage is TRBJ2-3; D ambiguous. The CDR3 spells CASSPDTDTQYF. The CDR3 nucleotides are TGTGCCAGCAGCCCAGACACAGATACGCAGTATTTT.